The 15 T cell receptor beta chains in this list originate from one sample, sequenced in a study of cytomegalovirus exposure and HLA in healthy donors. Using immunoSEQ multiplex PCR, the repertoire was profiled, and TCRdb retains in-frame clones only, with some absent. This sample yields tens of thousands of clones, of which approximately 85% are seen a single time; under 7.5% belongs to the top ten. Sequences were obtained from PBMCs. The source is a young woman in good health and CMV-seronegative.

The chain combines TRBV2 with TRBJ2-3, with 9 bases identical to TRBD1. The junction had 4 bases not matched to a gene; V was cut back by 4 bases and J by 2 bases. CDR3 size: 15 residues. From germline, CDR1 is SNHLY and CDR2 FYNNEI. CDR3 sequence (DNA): TGTGCCAGCAGTGCGACAGGGGGAATCACAGATACGCAGTATTTT. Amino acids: CASSATGGITDTQYF.

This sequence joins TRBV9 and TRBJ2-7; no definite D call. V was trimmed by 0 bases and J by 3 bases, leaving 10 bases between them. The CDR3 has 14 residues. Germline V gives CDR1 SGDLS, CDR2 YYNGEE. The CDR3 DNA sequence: TGTGCCAGCAGCGTAGTACCCGGTGACTACGAGCAGTACTTC. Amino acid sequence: CASSVVPGDYEQYF.

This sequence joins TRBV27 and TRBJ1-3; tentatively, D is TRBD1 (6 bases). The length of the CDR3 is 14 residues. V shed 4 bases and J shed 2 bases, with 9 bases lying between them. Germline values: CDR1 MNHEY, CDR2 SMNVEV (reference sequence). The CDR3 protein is CASSSGVAGNTIYF. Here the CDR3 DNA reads TGTGCCAGCAGTTCAGGGGTAGCTGGAAACACCATATATTTT.

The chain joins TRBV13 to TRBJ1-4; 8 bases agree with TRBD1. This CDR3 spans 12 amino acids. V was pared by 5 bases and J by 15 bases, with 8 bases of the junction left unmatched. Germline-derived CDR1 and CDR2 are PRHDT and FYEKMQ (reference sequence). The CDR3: CASSPRQGRLFF. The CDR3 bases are TGTGCCAGCAGCCCCAGACAGGGGAGGTTGTTTTTT.

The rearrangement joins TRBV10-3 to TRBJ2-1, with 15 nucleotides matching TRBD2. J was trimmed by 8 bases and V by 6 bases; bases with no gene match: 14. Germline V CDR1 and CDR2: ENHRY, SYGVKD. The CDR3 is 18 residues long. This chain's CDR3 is CAISGGGLAGGVWYEQFF. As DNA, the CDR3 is TGTGCCATCAGCGGGGGGGGACTAGCGGGAGGCGTATGGTATGAGCAGTTCTTC.

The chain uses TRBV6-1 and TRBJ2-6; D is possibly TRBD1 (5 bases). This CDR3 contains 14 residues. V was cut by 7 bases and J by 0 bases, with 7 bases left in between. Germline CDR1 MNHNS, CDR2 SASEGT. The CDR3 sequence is CASTDSSGANVLTF. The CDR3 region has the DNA TGTGCCAGCACCGACAGCTCTGGGGCCAACGTCCTGACTTTC.

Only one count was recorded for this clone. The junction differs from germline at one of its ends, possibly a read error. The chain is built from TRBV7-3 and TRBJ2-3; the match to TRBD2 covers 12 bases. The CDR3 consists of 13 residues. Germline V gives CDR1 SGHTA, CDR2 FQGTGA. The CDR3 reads CASSSQTSGRAIF. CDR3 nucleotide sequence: TGTGCCAGCAGCTCCCAGACTAGCGGGAGAGCCATTTTT.

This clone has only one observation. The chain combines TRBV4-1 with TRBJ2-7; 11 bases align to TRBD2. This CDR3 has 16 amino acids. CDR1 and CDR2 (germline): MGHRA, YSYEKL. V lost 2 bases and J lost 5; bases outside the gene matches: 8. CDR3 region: CASSQTSGLAVNEQYF. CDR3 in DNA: TGCGCCAGCAGCCAAACCTCGGGACTAGCGGTTAACGAGCAGTACTTC.

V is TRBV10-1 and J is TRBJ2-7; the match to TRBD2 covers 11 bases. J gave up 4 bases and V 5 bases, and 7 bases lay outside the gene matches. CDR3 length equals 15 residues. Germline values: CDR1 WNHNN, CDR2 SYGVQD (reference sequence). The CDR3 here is CASSYPTSGNYEQYF. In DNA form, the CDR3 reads TGCGCCAGCAGTTACCCGACTAGCGGGAATTACGAGCAGTACTTC.

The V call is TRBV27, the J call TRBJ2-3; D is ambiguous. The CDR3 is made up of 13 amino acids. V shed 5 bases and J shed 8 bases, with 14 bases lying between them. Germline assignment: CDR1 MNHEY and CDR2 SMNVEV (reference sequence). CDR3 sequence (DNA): TGTGCCAGCAGTCCCCGACTGAGCAGTACGCAGTATTTT. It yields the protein CASSPRLSSTQYF.

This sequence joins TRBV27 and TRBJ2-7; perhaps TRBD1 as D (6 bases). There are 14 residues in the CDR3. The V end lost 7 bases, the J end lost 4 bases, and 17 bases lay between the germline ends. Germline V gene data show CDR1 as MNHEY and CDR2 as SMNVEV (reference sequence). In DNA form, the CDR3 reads TGTGCCAGCACCGAATTAGACAGGCCGTACGAGCAGTACTTC. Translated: CASTELDRPYEQYF.

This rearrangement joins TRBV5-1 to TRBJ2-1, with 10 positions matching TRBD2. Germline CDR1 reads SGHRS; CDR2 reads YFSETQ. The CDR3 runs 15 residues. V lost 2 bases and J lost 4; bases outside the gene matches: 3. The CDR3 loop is CASSLKAGGYNEQFF. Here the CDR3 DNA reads TGCGCCAGCAGCTTAAAAGCGGGAGGGTACAATGAGCAGTTCTTC. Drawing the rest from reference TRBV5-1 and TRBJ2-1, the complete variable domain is KAGVTQTPRYLIKTRGQQVTLSCSPISGHRSVSWYQQTPGQGLQFLFEYFSETQRNKGNFPGRFSGRQFSNSRSEMNVSTLELGDSALYLCASSLKAGGYNEQFFGPGTRLTVL.

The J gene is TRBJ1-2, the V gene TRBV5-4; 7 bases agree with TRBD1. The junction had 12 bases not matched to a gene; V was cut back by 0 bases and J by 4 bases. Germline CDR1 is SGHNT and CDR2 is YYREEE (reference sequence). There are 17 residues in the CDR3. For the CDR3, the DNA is TGTGCCAGCAGCTTGGAGGGGACAGCACTTAGCCCCTATGGCTACACCTTC. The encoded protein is CASSLEGTALSPYGYTF.

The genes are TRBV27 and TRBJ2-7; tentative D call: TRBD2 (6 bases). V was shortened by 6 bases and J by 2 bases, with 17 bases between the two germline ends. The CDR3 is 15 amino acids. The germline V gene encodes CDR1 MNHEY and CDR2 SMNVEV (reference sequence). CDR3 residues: CASREGKAGPYEQYF. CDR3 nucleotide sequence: TGTGCCAGCAGGGAGGGGAAAGCCGGTCCCTACGAGCAGTACTTC.

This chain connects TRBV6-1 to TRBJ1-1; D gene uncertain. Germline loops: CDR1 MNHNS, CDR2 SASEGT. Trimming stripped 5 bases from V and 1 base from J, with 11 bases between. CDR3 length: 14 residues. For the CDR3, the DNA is TGTGCCAGCAGTCCTGGACTGGAGAACACTGAAGCTTTCTTT. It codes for CASSPGLENTEAFF.